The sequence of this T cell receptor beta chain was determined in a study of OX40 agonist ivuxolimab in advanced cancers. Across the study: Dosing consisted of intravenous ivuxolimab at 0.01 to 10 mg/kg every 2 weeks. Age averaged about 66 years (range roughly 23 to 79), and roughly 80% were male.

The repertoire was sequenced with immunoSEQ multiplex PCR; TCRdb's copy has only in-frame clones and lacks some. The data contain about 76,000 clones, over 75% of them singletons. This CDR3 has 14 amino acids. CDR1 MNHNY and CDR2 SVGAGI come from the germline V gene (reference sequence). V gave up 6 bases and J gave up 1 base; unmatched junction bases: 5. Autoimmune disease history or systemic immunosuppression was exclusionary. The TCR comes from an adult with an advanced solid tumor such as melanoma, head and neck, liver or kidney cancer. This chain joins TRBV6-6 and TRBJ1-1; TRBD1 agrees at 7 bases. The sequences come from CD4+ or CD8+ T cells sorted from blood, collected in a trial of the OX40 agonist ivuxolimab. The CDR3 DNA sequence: TGTGCCAGCAGGCAAGGGGGCAGGAACACTGAAGCTTTCTTT. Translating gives CASRQGGRNTEAFF.